This T cell receptor (beta chain) was profiled in a study of vaccination effects on CD4 cells after COVID-19. Viral peptide pools were used in the ViraFEST assay to expand antigen-specific CD4+ T cells, and sequencing came afterward. Following culture for approximately ten days, CD4+ T cells were isolated. Each person got two doses of an mRNA SARS-CoV-2 vaccine, BNT162b2 or mRNA-1273. Germline V lookup: CDR1 MNHNY, CDR2 SVGAGI (reference sequence). The J segment lost 3 bases and the V segment lost 5 bases, leaving 12 bases of the junction unmatched. The CDR3 has 17 amino acids. Here immunoSEQ multiplex PCR was the method, and the copy in TCRdb shows in-frame clones only, minus some. The repertoire includes 25,000 to 30,000 clones, roughly 71% of them detected once, and 17% sits in the top ten. Points on this clone: The antigen is not known.

The receptor was isolated from a human donor who received a COVID-19 vaccine. V is TRBV6-6 and J is TRBJ1-2, with TRBD1 identical over 10 bases. The specimen comprised CD4+ T cells from PBMCs cultured with HCoV-OC43 spike peptides, sampled after COVID-19 vaccination. Subset: HCoV-OC43 spike overlapping peptide pool stimulation. CDR3 nucleotide sequence: TGTGCCAGCAGTCCGATTTGGACAGGGGGGGGGTACTATGGCTACACCTTC. This sequence encodes CASSPIWTGGGYYGYTF.